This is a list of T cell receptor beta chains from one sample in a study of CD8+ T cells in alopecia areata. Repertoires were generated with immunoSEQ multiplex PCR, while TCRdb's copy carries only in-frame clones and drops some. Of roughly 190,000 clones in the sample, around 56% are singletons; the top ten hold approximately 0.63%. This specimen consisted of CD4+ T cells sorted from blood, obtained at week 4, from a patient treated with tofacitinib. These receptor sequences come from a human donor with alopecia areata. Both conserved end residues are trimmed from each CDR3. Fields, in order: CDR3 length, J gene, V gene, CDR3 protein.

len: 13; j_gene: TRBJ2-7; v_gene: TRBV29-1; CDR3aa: SVDQVQPPANEQY
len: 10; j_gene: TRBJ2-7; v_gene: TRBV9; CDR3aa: ASGPGPHEQY
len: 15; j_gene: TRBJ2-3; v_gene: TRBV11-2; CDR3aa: ASSFPGLAGGTDTQY
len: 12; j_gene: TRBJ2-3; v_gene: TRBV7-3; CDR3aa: ASSLSGSTDTQY
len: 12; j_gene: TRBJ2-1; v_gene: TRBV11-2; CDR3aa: ASSPGTSARAQF
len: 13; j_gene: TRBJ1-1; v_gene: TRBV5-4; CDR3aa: ASSLARRTDTEAF
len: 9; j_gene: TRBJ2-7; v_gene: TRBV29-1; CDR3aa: SVIRMEEQY
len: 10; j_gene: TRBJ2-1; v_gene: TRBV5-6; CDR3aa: ASSPSGNEQF
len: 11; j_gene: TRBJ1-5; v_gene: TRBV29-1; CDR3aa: SVVTASNQPQH
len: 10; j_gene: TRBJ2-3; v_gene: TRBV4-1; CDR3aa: ASSQGAGRQY
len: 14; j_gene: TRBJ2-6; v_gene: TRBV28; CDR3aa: ASSPGQGFGANVLT
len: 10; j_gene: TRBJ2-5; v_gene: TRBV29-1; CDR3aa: SVYRGQETQY
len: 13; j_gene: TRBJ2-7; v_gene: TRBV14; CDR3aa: ASSQDRGRAYEQY
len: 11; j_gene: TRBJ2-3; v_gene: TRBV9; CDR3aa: ASSVLITDTQY
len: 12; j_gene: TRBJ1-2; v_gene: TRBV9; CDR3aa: ASSVVADNYGYT
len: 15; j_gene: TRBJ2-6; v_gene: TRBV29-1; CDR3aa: SVRGLIGQSGANVLT
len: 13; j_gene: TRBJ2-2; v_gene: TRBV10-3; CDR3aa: AISGSAGGTGELF
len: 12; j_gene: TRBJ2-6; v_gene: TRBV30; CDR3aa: AWGTVSGANVLT
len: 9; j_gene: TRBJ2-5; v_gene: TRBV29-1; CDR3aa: SVGASETQY